These T cell receptor beta chains were read from a single sample in a study of blood T cell repertoires in COVID-19. Repertoires were generated with immunoSEQ multiplex PCR, while TCRdb's copy carries only in-frame clones and drops some. The table shows approximately 290,000 clones, with more than 65% occurring only once. Sequenced material: peripheral blood. The receptor source for this set is a person between 70 and 80 years old with COVID-19, enrolled during active disease. The conserved cysteine and the conserved F or W are not part of the CDR3 here.

v_gene	j_gene	CDR3aa
TRBV5-1	TRBJ1-1	ASSLGPAARRVEAF
TRBV7-2	TRBJ2-1	ASSLSVREGRYNEQF
TRBV27	TRBJ1-2	ASSRRDRVFGYT
TRBV27	TRBJ2-6	ASSFRQSGANVLT
TRBV5-5	TRBJ1-1	ASRGDRVMNTEAF
TRBV5-1	TRBJ1-1	ASSLGGAAGLGDTEAF
TRBV6-2/TRBV6-3	TRBJ1-2	ASSTPGQGLWGYT
TRBV7-9	TRBJ1-5	ASSLARGMNNQPQH
TRBV19	TRBJ1-2	ASSDRGLGYT
TRBV6-6	TRBJ1-4	ASMAGTNEKLF
TRBV29-1	TRBJ1-6	SASTGLRSPLH
TRBV27	TRBJ1-4	ASSLGQGARGDEKLF
TRBV27	TRBJ2-5	ASSPDWNRGRETQY
TRBV7-3	TRBJ2-3	ASSTKGQGTQY
TRBV19	TRBJ1-2	ASSILGTGAGYT
TRBV5-1	TRBJ2-7	ASSLESGGLWEQY
TRBV6-2/TRBV6-3	TRBJ2-7	ASSYSGQTGYEQY
TRBV24-1	TRBJ2-3	ATSDPKGEVDTQY
TRBV28	TRBJ1-6	ASSITGSPLH
TRBV4-3	TRBJ2-5	ASSQDLAETQY
TRBV11-1	TRBJ2-5	ASRGTAQETQY
TRBV5-5	TRBJ1-6	ASSLGANSPLH
TRBV29-1	TRBJ1-2	SVERGGRGYGYT
TRBV11-2	TRBJ1-2	ASSLEGRGGYT
TRBV19	TRBJ1-1	ASTESLYTEAF
TRBV5-6	TRBJ2-5	ASSFFSGTRYQETQY
TRBV28	TRBJ2-3	ASSSTSEEVSTDTQY
TRBV28	TRBJ2-5	ASSPGTGFRETQY
TRBV3-1/TRBV3-2	TRBJ2-1	ASSQAVTDEQF
TRBV7-6	TRBJ2-7	ASSLGRTLGGEQY
TRBV28	TRBJ1-6	ASRDSSPLH
TRBV18	TRBJ1-2	ASSPLNYGYT
TRBV7-2	TRBJ1-6	ASSPRTAQSSYNSPLH
TRBV27	TRBJ1-2	ATRTGGNYGYT
TRBV4-1	TRBJ1-5	ASSQGVLQGTDQPQH
TRBV7-9	TRBJ2-3	ASSPSTRSDTQY
TRBV9	TRBJ2-5	ASSRAGGQETQY
TRBV10-3	TRBJ2-2	AISEALAGEGGELF
TRBV6-5	TRBJ1-6	ASRIGGFNNSPLH
TRBV27	TRBJ1-2	ASSTWGQGSYT
TRBV9	TRBJ2-1	ASSVLAGGQSEQF
TRBV7-9	TRBJ1-1	ASSPPGTVNMNTEAF
TRBV7-9	TRBJ2-1	ASSPIAGANYNEQF
TRBV19	TRBJ1-2	ASVGTGENYGYT
TRBV7-9	TRBJ1-5	ASSSTGFNQPQH
TRBV7-8	TRBJ1-4	ASTLSPQEKLF